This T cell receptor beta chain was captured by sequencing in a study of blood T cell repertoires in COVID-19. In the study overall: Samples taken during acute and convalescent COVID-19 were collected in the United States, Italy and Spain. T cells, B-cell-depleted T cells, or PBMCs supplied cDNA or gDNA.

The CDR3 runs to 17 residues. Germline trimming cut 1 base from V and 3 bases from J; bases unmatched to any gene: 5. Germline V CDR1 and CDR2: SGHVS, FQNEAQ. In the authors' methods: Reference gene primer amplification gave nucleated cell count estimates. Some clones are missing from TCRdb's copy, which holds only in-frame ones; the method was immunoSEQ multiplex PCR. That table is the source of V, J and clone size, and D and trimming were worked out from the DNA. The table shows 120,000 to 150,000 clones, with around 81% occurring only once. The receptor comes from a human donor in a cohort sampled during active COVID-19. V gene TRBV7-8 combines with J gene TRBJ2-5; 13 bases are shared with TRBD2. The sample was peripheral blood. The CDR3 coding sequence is TGTGCCAGCAGCTTAGGGGTTGGGACTAGCGGGGAAGAGACCCAGTACTTC. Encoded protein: CASSLGVGTSGEETQYF.